This is a list of T cell receptor beta chains from one sample in a study of T cells after yellow fever vaccination. TCRdb reprocessed the 5' RACE reads with MiXCR, giving one entry per CDR3 protein. The sample holds hundreds of thousands of distinct CDR3 sequences, about 19% seen once. The material sequenced was PBMCs, taken before the yellow fever booster vaccination. The source is a man younger than 35 who received the YFV17D yellow fever vaccine. Each CDR3 is given with its conserved first and last residue. The order of the fields is clone size, CDR3 length, J gene, V gene, D gene, CDR3 DNA, CDR3 protein. A D gene is named only where the DNA matches it firmly. Expanded clones get a size class; other rows say once, few or many, or leave the size out.

.	15	TRBJ2-1	TRBV27	TRBD2	TGTGCCAGCAGTACCCGGACTAGCGGGGGGCATGAGCAGTTCTTC	CASSTRTSGGHEQFF
.	13	TRBJ1-1	TRBV29-1	TRBD1	TGCAGCGTAATGGGACAGAGGCTGACTGAAGCTTTCTTT	CSVMGQRLTEAFF
.	15	TRBJ2-2	TRBV12-3/TRBV12-4	TRBD2	TGTGCCAGCAGTTTACCAGCGGGGGGGACCGGGGAGCTGTTTTTT	CASSLPAGGTGELFF
.	17	TRBJ1-6	TRBV19	.	TGTGCCAGTAGGTCGGACACGGCGAGCTCCTATAATTCACCCCTCCACTTT	CASRSDTASSYNSPLHF
few	15	TRBJ1-1	TRBV12-3/TRBV12-4	TRBD1	TGTGCCAGCAGTCGTACCGGGACAGGGCTCACTGAAGCTTTCTTT	CASSRTGTGLTEAFF
few	12	TRBJ1-4	TRBV12-3/TRBV12-4	TRBD1	TGTGCCACAACTGGACAGGACGGAAAACTGTTTTTT	CATTGQDGKLFF
few	14	TRBJ2-5	TRBV4-3	.	TGCGCCAGCAGCCAAGATCGGGCTCAAGAGACCCAGTACTTC	CASSQDRAQETQYF
few	18	TRBJ2-1	TRBV7-9	TRBD2	TGTGCCAGCAGCTCTCGTTGGGCTAGCGGGCGTCTCTACAATGAGCAGTTCTTC	CASSSRWASGRLYNEQFF
many	14	TRBJ1-4	TRBV12-3/TRBV12-4	.	TGTGCCAGCAGTTTAATACAGGGAGGAGAAAAACTGTTTTTT	CASSLIQGGEKLFF
.	16	TRBJ2-3	TRBV12-3/TRBV12-4	TRBD2	TGTGCCAGCAGTACCCTGCTAGCGGGGGGAACAGATACGCAGTATTTT	CASSTLLAGGTDTQYF
once	15	TRBJ2-7	TRBV20-1	TRBD2	TGCAGTGCTAGAGGGGCGGGGGGCAGCTCCTACGAGCAGTACTTC	CSARGAGGSSYEQYF
.	13	TRBJ1-2	TRBV5-6	.	TGTGCCAGCAGCCGGCGGGGGGATTATGGCTACACCTTC	CASSRRGDYGYTF
.	16	TRBJ1-1	TRBV6-6	TRBD1	TGTGCCAGCAACAAGGGTGGGGAAGGGGGCAACACTGAAGCTTTCTTT	CASNKGGEGGNTEAFF
.	15	TRBJ1-2	TRBV18	.	TGTGCCAGCTCACCACCGCGGACAGCTGGGCATGGCTACACCTTC	CASSPPRTAGHGYTF
many	15	TRBJ2-3	TRBV20-1	.	TGCAGTGCTCGATTCGGACGGATGATCACAGATACGCAGTATTTT	CSARFGRMITDTQYF
many	14	TRBJ1-5	TRBV12-3/TRBV12-4	.	TGTGCCAGCAGTCCACAGGTTAGCAATCAGCCCCAGCATTTT	CASSPQVSNQPQHF
.	15	TRBJ1-2	TRBV4-3	TRBD1	TGCGCCAGCAGCCGCCTTGGACAGGGGGCGGATGGCTACACCTTC	CASSRLGQGADGYTF
few	16	TRBJ2-1	TRBV7-8	TRBD2	TGTGCCAGCAGCTTAGCTGGGACTAGCGGTAACAATGAGCAGTTCTTC	CASSLAGTSGNNEQFF
few	15	TRBJ2-2	TRBV12-3/TRBV12-4	.	TGTGCCAGCAGTCAAGGATCCGGACACACCGGGGAGCTGTTTTTT	CASSQGSGHTGELFF
many	12	TRBJ2-6	TRBV29-1	TRBD2	TGCAGCGTTGAAGGCGGGGGGATAGTCCTGACTTTC	CSVEGGGIVLTF
.	14	TRBJ1-2	TRBV4-2	.	TGTGCCAGCAGCCAAGAACCAGGAGACTATGGCTACACCTTC	CASSQEPGDYGYTF
few	16	TRBJ1-2	TRBV4-3	TRBD1	TGCGCCAGCAGCCAAGATATGGGACAGGGGGGCTATGGCTACACCTTC	CASSQDMGQGGYGYTF
.	16	TRBJ2-1	TRBV11-2	TRBD2	TGTGCCAGCAGCACCCGGCGGGTAGCGGGGGCTAATGAGCAGTTCTTC	CASSTRRVAGANEQFF
.	14	TRBJ1-3	TRBV7-2	.	TGTGCCAGCAGCTTTGGTCCGTCTGGAAACACCATATATTTT	CASSFGPSGNTIYF
.	18	TRBJ1-4	TRBV4-3	.	TGCGCCAGCAGCCAAGAAAGGGCCAGGGGTGGAGGGGATGAAAAACTGTTTTTT	CASSQERARGGGDEKLFF
.	13	TRBJ1-1	TRBV6-1	.	TGTGCCAGCAGGGTCTTTTGGCACACTGAAGCTTTCTTT	CASRVFWHTEAFF
few	20	TRBJ2-3	TRBV4-3	.	TGCGCCAGCAGCCCTGCAGAGGGGCGGGATATCGTTTCTGGCACAGATACGCAGTATTTT	CASSPAEGRDIVSGTDTQYF
many	12	TRBJ2-5	TRBV3-1	.	TGTGCCAGCAGCCAAGATTGGGAGACCCAGTACTTC	CASSQDWETQYF
.	14	TRBJ2-2	TRBV28	.	TGTGCCAGCAGTTTACCCCAGGACGCCGGGGAGCTGTTTTTT	CASSLPQDAGELFF
many	14	TRBJ1-1	TRBV29-1	.	TGCAGCGCACCAACGGGACCGTCGAACACTGAAGCTTTCTTT	CSAPTGPSNTEAFF
few	18	TRBJ2-2	TRBV6-2/TRBV6-3	TRBD2	TGTGCCAGCAGTTACGGTTATGCGGGGGGGCGTTCCGCCGGGGAGCTGTTTTTT	CASSYGYAGGRSAGELFF
.	14	TRBJ2-5	TRBV18	TRBD1	TGTGCCAGCTCAAACGGGACAGCCCAAGAGACCCAGTACTTC	CASSNGTAQETQYF
few	14	TRBJ2-2	TRBV7-9	.	TGTGCCAGCAGCCCAATTGACGGCACCGGGGAGCTGTTTTTT	CASSPIDGTGELFF
many	16	TRBJ2-1	TRBV20-1	.	TGCAGTGCTAGAGCCCACCGGGTAAGCTCCTACAATGAGCAGTTCTTC	CSARAHRVSSYNEQFF
few	15	TRBJ1-6	TRBV10-2	TRBD1	TGCGCCAGCAGTGATTGGGCCAGGGGGAATTCACCCCTCCACTTT	CASSDWARGNSPLHF
few	15	TRBJ1-2	TRBV5-5	TRBD1	TGTGCCAGCAGCCCGCCGGACAGGCCTAACTATGGCTACACCTTC	CASSPPDRPNYGYTF
.	14	TRBJ2-3	TRBV28	.	TGTGCCAGCAGTTTAAACTCCCAGCGAGATACGCAGTATTTT	CASSLNSQRDTQYF
.	15	TRBJ1-1	TRBV12-3/TRBV12-4	TRBD1	TGTGCCAGCAGTTTTTCCGCCACAGGGGGTACTGAAGCTTTCTTT	CASSFSATGGTEAFF
.	14	TRBJ1-5	TRBV20-1	.	TGCAGTGCTAGAGCCCCGGCGGTCAATCAGCCCCAGCATTTT	CSARAPAVNQPQHF
few	16	TRBJ2-1	TRBV7-9	.	TGTGCCAGCAGCCAATTAGGAGCAGGCTCCAATGATGGGCAGTTCTTC	CASSQLGAGSNDGQFF
.	17	TRBJ2-3	TRBV6-6	TRBD1	TGTGCCAGCAGTTACTCCCTGACAGGGGGCCGCACAGATACGCAGTATTTT	CASSYSLTGGRTDTQYF